These T cell receptor beta chains were read from a single sample in a study of Ad26.COV2.S vaccination and SARS-CoV-2 variants. The protocol was immunoSEQ multiplex PCR, while the TCRdb copy is restricted to in-frame clones and leaves out a portion. The table lists around 270,000 clones, approximately 90% of them singletons. This sample comprised peripheral blood, obtained in a trial of Ad26.COV2.S vaccine versus placebo. Receptor source: a person between 18 and 59 years old who received the Ad26.COV2.S COVID-19 vaccine or a placebo. Both conserved end residues are part of each CDR3. The D gene is left open where the match is weak. The size field is filled for only some rows; it gives once, few, many or a size class.

>.|.|TRBV4-1|TRBJ1-5
CASSQTGPGDNQPQHF
TGCGCCAGCAGCCAGACGGGGCCAGGAGACAATCAGCCCCAGCATTTT
>.|.|TRBV2|TRBJ2-5
CASSGGVGETQYF
TGTGCCAGCAGTGGGGGGGTCGGGGAGACCCAGTACTTC
>.|.|TRBV12-3/TRBV12-4|TRBJ1-5
CASSFNNQPQHF
TGTGCCAGCAGTTTCAACAATCAGCCCCAGCATTTT
>.|.|TRBV9|TRBJ2-5
CASSVATMGARETQYF
TGTGCCAGCAGCGTAGCTACCATGGGGGCGCGAGAGACCCAGTACTTC
>.|TRBD2|TRBV5-1|TRBJ2-5
CASSFAGGLEETQYF
TGCGCCAGCAGCTTCGCGGGGGGGCTAGAGGAGACCCAGTACTTC
>once|.|TRBV5-1|TRBJ1-3
CASSLAPLGGNTIYF
TGCGCCAGCAGCTTGGCCCCTCTGGGGGGAAACACCATATATTTT
>.|TRBD2|TRBV2|TRBJ2-1
CASSRLAGEHNEQFF
TGTGCCAGCAGTCGACTAGCGGGAGAACACAATGAGCAGTTCTTC
>.|TRBD1|TRBV6-5|TRBJ1-1
CASRQGQVYTEAFF
TGTGCCAGCAGACAGGGACAGGTGTACACTGAAGCTTTCTTT
>.|.|TRBV19|TRBJ1-6
CACRGGSGGGYNSPLHF
TGTGCCTGCCGGGGAGGGAGCGGCGGGGGCTATAATTCACCCCTCCACTTT
>.|.|TRBV5-4|TRBJ1-2
CASSGLASYGYTF
TGTGCCAGCAGCGGGCTCGCTTCCTATGGCTACACCTTC
>once|TRBD2|TRBV18|TRBJ2-2
CASSRGLAGGFGELFF
TGTGCCAGCTCCCGCGGACTAGCGGGAGGGTTCGGGGAGCTGTTTTTT
>.|TRBD1|TRBV27|TRBJ1-5
CASTGPGQGRNQPQHF
TGTGCCAGCACCGGACCAGGACAGGGCCGCAATCAGCCCCAGCATTTT
>.|.|TRBV10-2|TRBJ1-2
CASRRDDFGYTF
TGCGCCAGCAGGAGGGACGACTTTGGCTACACCTTT
>.|TRBD1|TRBV10-1|TRBJ2-7
CASSERTTGKELTGKSYEQYF
TGCGCCAGCAGTGAGAGAACGACAGGGAAGGAATTGACAGGGAAGTCCTACGAGCAGTACTTC
>.|TRBD1|TRBV5-4|TRBJ1-4
CASSSGTGEKLFF
TGTGCCAGCAGCTCCGGGACAGGAGAAAAACTGTTTTTT
>.|.|TRBV4-3|TRBJ2-1
CASSQESGGSNEQFF
TGCGCCAGCAGCCAAGAGTCGGGTGGGAGCAATGAGCAGTTCTTC
>.|.|TRBV11-2|TRBJ2-2
CASTLIRNTGELFF
TGTGCCAGCACCTTAATACGGAACACCGGGGAGCTGTTTTTT
>.|TRBD1|TRBV7-9|TRBJ2-7
CASSLVRRQGVTYEQYF
TGTGCCAGCAGCTTAGTTCGCCGACAGGGCGTTACCTACGAGCAGTACTTC
>.|.|TRBV19|TRBJ1-5
CASSISRPGARNQPQHF
TGTGCCAGTAGTATTTCTAGACCGGGCGCCCGCAATCAGCCCCAGCATTTT
>.|.|TRBV4-1|TRBJ1-1
CASSQRAGYTEAFF
TGCGCCAGCAGCCAAAGGGCGGGCTACACTGAAGCTTTCTTT
>many|.|TRBV24-1|TRBJ2-2
CATSEDGYTGELFF
TGTGCCACCAGTGAGGATGGTTACACCGGGGAGCTGTTTTTT
>.|.|TRBV4-1|TRBJ1-1
CASSRQGF
TGCGCCAGCAGCCGCCAAGGATTT
>many|.|TRBV4-2|TRBJ1-6
CASSQEVVSLRRTYNSPLHF
TGTGCCAGCAGCCAAGAAGTTGTTTCGTTGCGCAGGACGTATAATTCACCCCTCCACTTT
>.|TRBD1|TRBV7-9|TRBJ1-6
CASSLIGQGGSPLHF
TGTGCCAGCAGCTTAATCGGACAGGGAGGATCACCCCTCCACTTT
>.|.|TRBV7-7|TRBJ2-2
CASSVRGGNPGELFF
TGTGCCAGCAGCGTACGGGGTGGGAACCCCGGGGAGCTGTTTTTT
>.|.|TRBV6-5|TRBJ1-1
CASSYSRGGMNTEAFF
TGTGCCAGCAGTTACTCCCGGGGCGGAATGAACACTGAAGCTTTCTTT
>.|.|TRBV30|TRBJ1-6
CAWSYGAGINSPLHF
TGTGCCTGGAGTTACGGAGCCGGAATTAATTCACCCCTCCACTTT
>.|TRBD1|TRBV9|TRBJ2-1
CASSVTGGYNEQFF
TGTGCCAGCAGCGTAACAGGGGGATACAATGAGCAGTTCTTC
>.|.|TRBV18|TRBJ1-2
CASSPPIEAYGYTF
TGTGCCAGCTCACCACCGATAGAGGCCTATGGCTACACCTTC
>.|.|TRBV7-3|TRBJ2-2
CASSPILGTGELFF
TGTGCCAGCAGCCCTATTCTCGGCACCGGGGAGCTGTTTTTT
>.|.|TRBV7-2|TRBJ2-3
CASSEFSTDTQYF
TGTGCCAGCAGCGAGTTCAGCACAGATACGCAGTATTTT
>.|TRBD1|TRBV19|TRBJ1-5
CASNRDRNQPQHF
TGTGCCAGCAACCGGGACAGAAATCAGCCCCAGCATTTT
>.|.|TRBV6-2/TRBV6-3|TRBJ2-1
CASSSTRLVSYNEQFF
TGTGCCAGCAGCTCAACCAGACTAGTAAGCTACAATGAGCAGTTCTTC
>.|TRBD2|TRBV13|TRBJ2-3
CASSRKNLGLAGPTDTQYF
TGTGCCAGCAGCAGAAAAAACCTAGGACTAGCGGGGCCCACAGATACGCAGTATTTT
>.|TRBD2|TRBV6-5|TRBJ2-2
CASSYELAGDPGELFF
TGTGCCAGCAGTTACGAACTAGCGGGCGACCCCGGGGAGCTGTTTTTT
>.|.|TRBV7-3|TRBJ2-5
CASSLNARGETQYF
TGTGCCAGCAGCTTAAATGCGAGAGGAGAGACCCAGTACTTC
>.|.|TRBV4-1|TRBJ1-6
CASSRDYNSPLHF
TGCGCCAGCAGCCGGGACTATAATTCACCCCTCCACTTT
>once|.|TRBV2|TRBJ2-3
CASSKTGIRSTDTQYF
TGTGCCAGCAGTAAAACAGGGATTAGGAGCACAGATACGCAGTATTTT
>.|.|TRBV3-1/TRBV3-2|TRBJ2-5
CASSQDEDSPETQYF
TGTGCCAGCAGCCAAGATGAGGACAGTCCGGAGACCCAGTACTTC
>once|.|TRBV5-6|TRBJ1-3
CASSLSTGNTIYF
TGTGCCAGCAGCTTGAGTACTGGAAACACCATATATTTT
>.|TRBD2|TRBV3-1/TRBV3-2|TRBJ2-3
CASSGTSGSTDTQYF
TGTGCCAGCAGTGGGACTAGCGGTAGCACAGATACGCAGTATTTT
>once|.|TRBV4-2|TRBJ2-3
CASSQDTGARTDTQYF
TGTGCCAGCAGCCAAGATACCGGGGCGAGGACAGATACGCAGTATTTT
>.|.|TRBV9|TRBJ2-2
CASSTTLGGLSGELFF
TGTGCCAGCAGCACCACCCTAGGAGGGCTGAGCGGGGAGCTGTTTTTT
>.|.|TRBV24-1|TRBJ2-3
CATSDLGKGEDTQYF
TGTGCCACCAGTGATTTGGGGAAAGGGGAAGATACGCAGTATTTT
>.|.|TRBV5-1|TRBJ1-6
CASSLGSIDSPLHF
TGCGCCAGCAGCTTGGGCAGTATTGATTCACCCCTCCACTTT
>.|.|TRBV4-3|TRBJ2-3
CASSQEGARFGTDTQYF
TGCGCCAGCAGCCAAGAAGGGGCGCGATTTGGCACAGATACGCAGTATTTT
>.|.|TRBV5-1|TRBJ2-3
CASSLADTQYF
TGCGCCAGCAGCTTGGCAGATACGCAGTATTTT
>.|.|TRBV21-1|TRBJ2-5
CASSSGGETQYF
TGTGCCAGCAGCAGCGGGGGGGAGACCCAGTACTTC
>.|.|TRBV30|TRBJ2-2
CAWSVRLGAVNTGELFF
TGTGCCTGGAGTGTCCGTCTGGGAGCGGTAAACACCGGGGAGCTGTTTTTT
>.|TRBD2|TRBV6-5|TRBJ2-1
CASRPTSGVYNEQFF
TGTGCCAGCAGGCCGACTAGCGGGGTCTACAATGAGCAGTTCTTC
>.|.|TRBV12-3/TRBV12-4|TRBJ2-7
CASSWAKSEQYF
TGTGCCAGCAGTTGGGCCAAGTCCGAGCAGTACTTC
>.|TRBD1|TRBV10-3|TRBJ1-4
CAIRTGGSSNEKLFF
TGTGCCATCAGGACAGGGGGCTCCTCTAATGAAAAACTGTTTTTT
>.|TRBD1|TRBV10-3|TRBJ2-5
CAIRQGAVGQTQYF
TGTGCCATCAGACAGGGGGCCGTGGGACAGACCCAGTACTTC